This T cell receptor (beta chain) is drawn from a study of cytotoxic CD8 clonotypes in ibrutinib-treated CLL. On the study more broadly: Timing of response sample collection was a median roughly twelve months after treatment start, with a range of 6 to 36. Study-wide results and limits: Lymph node repertoires were not studied, and sampling times were unmatched. With treatment, public clonotypes, which were uncommon, either contracted or remained stable.

Germline V gene sequence: CDR1 SGHVS, CDR2 FQNEAQ. The CDR3 is made up of 13 amino acids. Trimming removed 8 bases at V and 10 bases at J, with 17 bases between. TCRdb's copy holds only in-frame clones and misses some; the assay was immunoSEQ multiplex PCR. Here the sample spans roughly 200,000 clones, roughly 77% being singletons. On this clone itself: No antigen is known for it.

V gene TRBV7-8 combines with J gene TRBJ1-4; D is ambiguous. The sample in question was PBMCs, obtained after 12 months of ibrutinib treatment. The origin of this receptor is a human donor with chronic lymphocytic leukemia. The CDR3 nucleotides are TGTGCCAGCTATGAAGCCCCCCGGGGAAAACTGTTTTTT. As protein: CASYEAPRGKLFF.